This T cell receptor (beta chain) was documented in a study of cytomegalovirus exposure and HLA in healthy donors. Amplification used 60 Vbeta primers and 13 Jbeta primers. Clones were sequenced by immunoSEQ multiplex PCR, and TCRdb holds only the in-frame ones, with some missing. The data contain about 180,000 clones, more than 60% of them singletons. Germline CDR1 SGHVT, CDR2 SQSDAQ. The trim removed 11 bases at V and 6 bases at J, leaving 10 bases unmatched. The CDR3 has 13 amino acids. The V gene is TRBV7-4, the J gene TRBJ1-3; 7 nucleotides line up with TRBD1. Sequencing input: PBMCs. This TCR was sampled from a man aged 18 to 30 in good health and CMV-seronegative. The CDR3 spells CAPPGQSKNTIYF. DNA of the CDR3: TGTGCCCCGCCGGGACAGTCGAAAAACACCATATATTTT.